One sample yielded the 20 T cell receptor beta chains listed below, sequenced in a study of sequential checkpoint blockade in melanoma. Sequenced by immunoSEQ multiplex PCR; TCRdb stores in-frame clones only, minus some. The sample holds under 40,000 clones, nearly 90% seen once. Treatment here: randomized to nivolumab then ipilimumab (arm A) or the reverse (arm B). The sequencing used CD8+ T cells sorted from blood (inferred from file names), collected from a patient given nivolumab and ipilimumab in sequence. All receptors derive from a human donor with melanoma.

This chain links TRBV9 with TRBJ2-1; 11 bases align to TRBD2. V was clipped by 1 base and J by 4 bases; unmatched bases: 4. Germline V gene data show CDR1 as SGDLS and CDR2 as YYNGEE. The CDR3 loop spans 16 amino acids. Here the CDR3 reads CASSVLGLAEYNEQFF. The CDR3 nucleotides are TGTGCCAGCAGCGTATTGGGACTAGCGGAGTACAATGAGCAGTTCTTC.

The V and J genes are TRBV19 and TRBJ1-1; D might be TRBD1 (5 bases). This CDR3 is 13 amino acids long. Germline CDR1 is LNHDA and CDR2 is SQIVND (reference sequence). V lost 10 bases and J 0 bases, leaving 12 bases between the germline ends. The CDR3 region is CATKPGLNTEAFF. The CDR3 bases are TGTGCCACTAAACCAGGGCTGAACACTGAAGCTTTCTTT.

The chain combines TRBV11-1 with TRBJ1-1, with D possibly matching TRBD1 (5 bases). The length of the CDR3 is 18 residues. V gave up 3 bases and J gave up 8 bases, with 28 bases separating them. Germline V lookup: CDR1 SGHAT, CDR2 FQDESV (reference sequence). CDR3 DNA sequence: TGTGCCAGCAGCTTTGGGTGGAGGCGCGTCGGGGGGACGCTGGAAGCTTTCTTT. Translation gives CASSFGWRRVGGTLEAFF.

This clone was counted only a few times. The CDR3 reads CASSPSASYNEQFF. CDR3 coding DNA: TGTGCCAGCAGTCCTAGCGCATCCTACAATGAGCAGTTCTTC. V is TRBV27 and J is TRBJ2-1; possible D gene TRBD2, 6 bases. V gave up 5 bases and J gave up 1 base, with 9 bases separating them. Germline values: CDR1 MNHEY, CDR2 SMNVEV (reference sequence). The CDR3 covers 14 residues.

The J gene is TRBJ2-1, the V gene TRBV29-1, with TRBD1 matching over 8 bases. The junction had 7 bases not matched to a gene; V was cut back by 6 bases and J by 0 bases. Germline V gene lookup returns CDR1 SQVTM and CDR2 ANQGSEA. This CDR3 region has 15 residues. The CDR3 DNA reads TGCAGCGTCGAGGAGGGACAGGTCTCCTACAATGAGCAGTTCTTC. Encoded protein: CSVEEGQVSYNEQFF.

This clone was counted only a few times. This rearrangement joins TRBV4-1 to TRBJ2-7; D might be TRBD2 (6 bases). Germline lookup yields CDR1 MGHRA and CDR2 YSYEKL. This CDR3 region has 15 residues. CDR3 region: CASSQDWPGSYEQYV. The CDR3 nucleotides are TGTGCCAGCAGCCAAGATTGGCCCGGGAGCTACGAGCAGTACGTC.

This clone was recorded once. The rearrangement links TRBV25-1 to TRBJ1-3; D is unresolved. The germline gives CDR1 MGHDK, CDR2 SYGVNS. This CDR3 is 11 amino acids long. The V and J ends lost 7 bases and 4 bases respectively, with 5 bases between them. The CDR3 nucleotides are TGTGCCAGCATCATGGGAAACACCATATATTTT. This sequence encodes CASIMGNTIYF.

This clone came up a few times. The rearrangement uses TRBV19 and TRBJ2-7; 8 bases are a match to TRBD2. J lost 2 bases, V lost 3 bases, and 3 bases had no gene match. CDR1 LNHDA and CDR2 SQIVND come from the germline V gene (reference sequence). The CDR3 has 14 amino acids. The CDR3 reads CASSIGLAAYEQYF. CDR3 coding DNA: TGTGCCAGTAGTATCGGACTAGCAGCCTACGAGCAGTACTTC.

The gene calls are TRBV28 and TRBJ2-7; 8 bases match TRBD1. V was pared by 5 bases and J by 4 bases, with 10 bases of the junction left unmatched. The CDR3 is made up of 15 amino acids. CDR1 MDHEN and CDR2 SYDVKM come from the germline V gene. The CDR3, as DNA: TGTGCCAGCAGTCAGGCGGGACAGGCCTATTACGAGCAGTACGTC. Translation gives CASSQAGQAYYEQYV.

The V call is TRBV30, the J call TRBJ1-1; 11 bases fit TRBD1. The CDR3 extends over 16 amino acids. The germline V gene encodes CDR1 GTSNPN and CDR2 SVGIG (reference sequence). The V segment lost 3 bases and the J segment 0 bases; nucleotides outside the gene matches: 6. Written as DNA, the CDR3 is TGTGCCTGGAGCTCCGGGACAGGGGGGATGAACACTGAAGCTTTCTTT. This translates into CAWSSGTGGMNTEAFF.

The chain links TRBV7-8 to TRBJ2-1, with 16 bases lining up with TRBD2. The CDR3 spans 20 residues. J gave up 9 bases and V 3 bases, and 17 bases lay outside the gene matches. In germline, CDR1 is SGHVS, CDR2 FQNEAQ. The CDR3 loop reads CASSFKNGTSGRAPRLEQFF. The CDR3, as DNA: TGTGCCAGCAGCTTCAAAAATGGGACTAGCGGGAGGGCACCACGGCTTGAGCAGTTCTTC.

The V call is TRBV19, the J call TRBJ2-1, with D hard to call. The CDR3 loop spans 13 amino acids. Germline CDR1 is LNHDA and CDR2 is SQIVND (reference sequence). V lost 3 bases and J lost 7, with 10 bases in between. Here the CDR3 DNA reads TGTGCCAGTAGTATTCCGCCGAGGAATGAGCAGTTCTTC. Its protein product is CASSIPPRNEQFF. The entire variable domain, with the rest obtained from reference TRBV19 and TRBJ2-1, is as follows: DGGITQSPKYLFRKEGQNVTLSCEQNLNHDAMYWYRQDPGQGLRLIYYSQIVNDFQKGDIAEGYSVSREKKESFPLTVTSAQKNPTAFYLCASSIPPRNEQFFGPGTRLTVL.

The chain uses TRBV18 and TRBJ2-5, with a weak D call TRBD2 (10 bases). The DNA matches TRBJ2-7 better at its end, which makes the J call doubtful. Germline V lookup: CDR1 KGHSH, CDR2 LQKENI. This CDR3 is 17 amino acids long. The CDR3 reads CASSRDRAASGRYEQYF. DNA of the CDR3: TGTGCCAGCTCCCGGGACAGGGCGGCTAGCGGGAGATACGAGCAGTACTTC.

This clone was detected only once. The genes are TRBV30 and TRBJ1-1; D gene uncertain. CDR1 GTSNPN and CDR2 SVGIG come from the germline V gene (reference sequence). V shed 1 base and J shed 5 bases, with 11 bases lying between them. The CDR3 spans 13 residues. The CDR3 coding sequence is TGTGCCTGGAGTGAGGGTTGGAGGACTGAAGCTTTCTTT. This gives the protein CAWSEGWRTEAFF.

This chain uses TRBV19 with TRBJ2-1, with D unclear. Looked up from germline, CDR1 is LNHDA and CDR2 is SQIVND (reference sequence). This CDR3 spans 15 amino acids. Trimming left V 1 base short and J 0 bases short, with 7 bases between. The CDR3 DNA follows: TGTGCCAGTAGTATAGCCCCCAGCTCCTACAATGAGCAGTTCTTC. This sequence encodes CASSIAPSSYNEQFF.

The chain links TRBV9 to TRBJ2-1, with 7 bases aligning to TRBD2. The V gene's germline CDR1 is SGDLS and CDR2 YYNGEE. The CDR3 is 14 amino acids. The trim removed 0 bases at V and 8 bases at J, leaving 5 bases unmatched. Here the CDR3 reads CASSVAGGQDEQFF. CDR3 coding DNA: TGTGCCAGCAGCGTAGCGGGAGGCCAGGATGAGCAGTTCTTC.

The chain has TRBV29-1 and TRBJ2-7, with TRBD1 as a possible D gene (6 bases). CDR1 and CDR2 from the germline V gene are SQVTM and ANQGSEA. The CDR3 totals 12 residues. V gave up 3 bases and J gave up 4 bases, with 10 bases separating them. CDR3: CSVEIGQYEQYF. The CDR3 DNA reads TGCAGCGTTGAGATTGGACAGTACGAGCAGTACTTC.

The sample holds one count of this clone. The chain combines TRBV5-6 with TRBJ2-3, with 14 nucleotides matching TRBD2. The CDR3 covers 17 residues. The germline CDR1 and CDR2 sequences are SGHDT and YYEEEE. V lost 4 bases and J lost 3; bases outside the gene matches: 7. The CDR3 coding sequence is TGTGCCAGCAGCCAGGGACTAGCGGGAGCGAAGACAGATACGCAGTATTTT. It is translated as CASSQGLAGAKTDTQYF. Based on the CDR3 plus reference TRBV5-6 and TRBJ2-3, the full variable domain is DAGVTQSPTHLIKTRGQQVTLRCSPKSGHDTVSWYQQALGQGPQFIFQYYEEEERQRGNFPDRFSGHQFPNYSSELNVNALLLGDSALYLCASSQGLAGAKTDTQYFGPGTRLTVL.

J is TRBJ1-6 and V is TRBV6-5; 7 positions match TRBD1. The CDR3 spans 13 residues. Trimming removed 10 bases from V and 8 bases from J; junction bases left unmatched: 8. In germline, CDR1 is MNHEY, CDR2 SVGAGI. CDR3 sequence (DNA): TGTGCCACCGGTCAGGGGGACTATTCACCCCTCCACTTT. Encoded protein: CATGQGDYSPLHF.

The chain joins TRBV29-1 to TRBJ2-7; TRBD1 is a possible D gene (6 bases). The CDR3 spans 13 residues. Germline V lookup: CDR1 SQVTM, CDR2 ANQGSEA. The ends were cut back, 5 bases at V and 4 bases at J, with 15 bases in the middle. The CDR3 DNA reads TGCAGCGTTAGAACAGGGTTCGGTTACGAGCAGTACTTC. Its translation is CSVRTGFGYEQYF.